Listed here is a single T cell receptor beta chain. Germline loops: CDR1 LNHNV, CDR2 YYDKDF (reference sequence). With V trimmed by 2 bases and J by 1 base, 2 bases remained unmatched. The CDR3 contains 15 residues. The data are from a study of blood T cell repertoires in COVID-19. Sequencing used immunoSEQ multiplex PCR; TCRdb keeps in-frame clones, though not all of them. The top ten hold about 2.9% of the sample, which has more than 350,000 clones, roughly 90% seen once. The receptor comes from a woman between 25 and 40 years old with COVID-19, enrolled during active disease. Input material: peripheral blood. The chain combines TRBV15 with TRBJ1-5, with 7 bases lining up with TRBD1. The CDR3 DNA is TGTGCCACCAGCAGAACAGGGGACAGCAATCAGCCCCAGCATTTT. Residues: CATSRTGDSNQPQHF. Based on the CDR3 plus reference TRBV15 and TRBJ1-5, the full variable domain is DAMVIQNPRYQVTQFGKPVTLSCSQTLNHNVMYWYQQKSSQAPKLLFHYYDKDFNNEADTPDNFQSRRPNTSFCFLDIRSPGLGDTAMYLCATSRTGDSNQPQHFGDGTRLSIL.